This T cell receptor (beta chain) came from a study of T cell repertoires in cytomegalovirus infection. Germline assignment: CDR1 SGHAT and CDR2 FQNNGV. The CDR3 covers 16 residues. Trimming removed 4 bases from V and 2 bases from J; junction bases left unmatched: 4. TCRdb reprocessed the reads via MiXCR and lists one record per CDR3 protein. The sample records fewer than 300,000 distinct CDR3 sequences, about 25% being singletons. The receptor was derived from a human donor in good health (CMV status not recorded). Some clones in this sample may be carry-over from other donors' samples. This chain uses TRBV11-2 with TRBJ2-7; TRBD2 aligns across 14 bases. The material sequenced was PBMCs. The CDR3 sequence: CASSSGLAGETYEQYF. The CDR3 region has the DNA TGTGCCAGCAGCTCGGGACTAGCGGGGGAAACCTACGAGCAGTACTTC.